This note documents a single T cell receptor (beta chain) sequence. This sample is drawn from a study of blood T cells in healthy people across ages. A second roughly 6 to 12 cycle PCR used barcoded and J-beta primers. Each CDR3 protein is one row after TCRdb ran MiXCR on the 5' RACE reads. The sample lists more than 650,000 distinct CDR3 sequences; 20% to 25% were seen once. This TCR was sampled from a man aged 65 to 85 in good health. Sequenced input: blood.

The CDR3 DNA sequence: TGTGCCAGCATCGGACGGGACCCTCAAGAGACCCAGTACTTC. Protein: CASIGRDPQETQYF. This chain uses TRBV28 with TRBJ2-5; D is perhaps TRBD1 or TRBD2 (5 bases each). CDR1 is MDHEN, CDR2 SYDVKM, per germline. The ends were cut back, 7 bases at V and 2 bases at J, with 14 bases in the middle. The CDR3 extends over 14 amino acids.